These 18 T cell receptor beta chains originate from one sample sequenced in a study of cytomegalovirus exposure and HLA in healthy donors. PCR was performed using 60 Vbeta and 13 Jbeta primers. The table came from immunoSEQ multiplex PCR; TCRdb's copy has only in-frame clones and leaves some out. The sample carries roughly 120,000 clones, roughly 80% recorded once. What was sequenced was PBMCs. The source is a woman aged 40-49 years in good health and CMV-seropositive.

This chain connects TRBV6-1 to TRBJ2-1; D remains unclear. Per the germline V gene, CDR1 is MNHNS and CDR2 is SASEGT. CDR3 length: 13 amino acids. The V and J ends lost 6 bases and 7 bases respectively, with 13 bases between them. CDR3 bases: TGTGCCAGCAGCTTACATAAATCTAATGAGCAGTTCTTC. Protein: CASSLHKSNEQFF.

In nucleotides, the CDR3 is TGTGCCAGCAGCTCGGACAGGATGGGATCCTACGAGCAGTACTTC. Residues: CASSSDRMGSYEQYF. The rearrangement uses TRBV7-2 and TRBJ2-7; TRBD1 matches 7 bases. Germline loops: CDR1 SGHTA, CDR2 FQGNSA. V trimming: 4 bases; J trimming: 1 base; junction bases outside the gene matches: 7. This CDR3 spans 15 amino acids.

This clone was seen only a few times. V and J are TRBV28 and TRBJ2-7, with D possibly being TRBD1 (6 bases). Germline CDR1 MDHEN, CDR2 SYDVKM. The CDR3 length is 16 residues. Trimming removed 5 bases from V and 6 bases from J, with 23 bases in between. The CDR3 is CASSPPGQFGSVEQYF. In nucleotides, the CDR3 is TGTGCCAGCAGTCCCCCCGGACAGTTTGGGTCTGTCGAGCAGTACTTC.

The chain recombines TRBV30 with TRBJ1-6, with a possible D match to TRBD1 (5 bases). This CDR3 region has 13 residues. V was pared by 2 bases and J by 8 bases, with 10 bases between. From germline, CDR1 is GTSNPN and CDR2 SVGIG (reference sequence). The CDR3 loop is CAWSSGKDSPLHF. CDR3 bases: TGTGCCTGGAGTTCAGGGAAGGATTCACCCCTCCACTTT.

This clone appeared a single time. The chain is built from TRBV5-4 and TRBJ2-6; weak D call: TRBD1 (5 bases). Germline V gives CDR1 SGHNT, CDR2 YYREEE (reference sequence). This CDR3 spans 16 amino acids. V was trimmed by 2 bases and J by 1 base, leaving 10 bases between them. The CDR3 spells CASSLGWTSGANVLTF. The CDR3 DNA is TGTGCCAGCAGCTTAGGCTGGACATCTGGGGCCAACGTCCTGACTTTC.

The gene calls are TRBV10-3 and TRBJ1-2, with 7 bases that match TRBD1. The ends lost 4 bases at V and 4 bases at J; junction bases unmatched: 9. The V gene's germline CDR1 is ENHRY and CDR2 SYGVKD. The CDR3 contains 15 residues. In DNA form, the CDR3 reads TGTGCCATCAGTGGTGACAGGGCGGTTAGCTATGGCTACACCTTC. Translated, it gives CAISGDRAVSYGYTF.

The chain recombines TRBV9 with TRBJ2-5, with TRBD2 as a possible D gene (6 bases). Trimming took 5 bases from V and 2 from J, leaving 16 bases between them. CDR3 length: 15 amino acids. CDR1 is SGDLS, CDR2 YYNGEE, per germline. The CDR3 DNA sequence: TGTGCCAGCAGTCCTTACGGGACTCAGCAAGAGACCCAGTACTTC. Translated: CASSPYGTQQETQYF.

The chain employs TRBV21-1 and TRBJ1-3; TRBD1, as called in the table, went unchecked against the DNA. TRBV21-1 is flagged as a pseudogene. The CDR3 extends over 15 amino acids. CDR3 in amino acids: CASSKSSQAGNTIYF. CDR3 DNA: TGTGCCAGCAGCAAATCGTCACAAGCTGGAAACACCATATATTTT.

This clone was detected only once. The rearrangement joins TRBV14 to TRBJ1-4; no reliable D call. The CDR3 is made up of 18 amino acids. Germline CDR1 and CDR2: SGHDN and FVKESK. With 1 base removed from V and 2 bases from J, the gap between germline ends came to 17 bases. The CDR3 region has the DNA TGTGCCAGCAGCCAAGTACGGCGAGGGCCAATCACTAATGAAAAACTGTTTTTT. The encoded protein is CASSQVRRGPITNEKLFF.

The chain has TRBV10-3 and TRBJ1-5; 11 bases are a match to TRBD1. Trimming at V came to 4 bases and at J to 0 bases, leaving 5 bases not matched to a gene. Germline V lookup: CDR1 ENHRY, CDR2 SYGVKD. This CDR3 is 17 amino acids long. Written as DNA, the CDR3 is TGTGCCATCAGTGGAGGACAGGGGGCTAATAGCAATCAGCCCCAGCATTTT. It specifies CAISGGQGANSNQPQHF.

This chain links TRBV29-1 with TRBJ2-5; 11 bases agree with TRBD1. The CDR3 sequence is 14 residues long. Germline V lookup: CDR1 SQVTM, CDR2 ANQGSEA. V lost 2 bases, J lost 6 bases, and 5 bases stayed unmatched. The CDR3 sequence is CSVERGTGGKTQYF. DNA of the CDR3: TGCAGCGTTGAAAGGGGGACAGGGGGGAAGACCCAGTACTTC.

This sequence joins TRBV28 and TRBJ1-5; TRBD1 might be the D (6 bases). Germline V lookup: CDR1 MDHEN, CDR2 SYDVKM. This CDR3 contains 19 residues. Trimming cost V 3 bases and J 2 bases, with 23 bases left between them. The CDR3 sequence: CASSLGGAGRKQGNQPQHF. In DNA form, the CDR3 reads TGTGCCAGCAGTTTGGGGGGGGCAGGGAGAAAGCAGGGCAATCAGCCCCAGCATTTT.

The CDR3 is CASSGQLFDYGYTF. The CDR3 DNA reads TGTGCCAGCAGCGGACAGCTGTTTGACTATGGCTACACCTTC. This sequence joins TRBV14 and TRBJ1-2, with a weak D call TRBD1 (6 bases). CDR3 size: 14 residues. Germline CDR1 reads SGHDN; CDR2 reads FVKESK. V lost 5 bases and J lost 3, with 13 bases in between. The full variable domain, with the rest looked up from reference TRBV14 and TRBJ1-2, is EAGVTQFPSHSVIEKGQTVTLRCDPISGHDNLYWYRRVMGKEIKFLLHFVKESKQDESGMPNNRFLAERTGGTYSTLKVQPAELEDSGVYFCASSGQLFDYGYTFGSGTRLTVV.

The rearrangement links TRBV7-9 to TRBJ2-7; 9 bases are a match to TRBD2. Germline CDR1 and CDR2: SEHNR and FQNEAQ (reference sequence). V was clipped by 1 base and J by 2 bases; unmatched bases: 6. The CDR3 is made up of 16 amino acids. Written as DNA, the CDR3 is TGTGCCAGCAGCTTAGAGTGGGCTAGCGGGGCCTACGAGCAGTACTTC. Its protein product is CASSLEWASGAYEQYF.

The CDR3 spells CASSPDDRGEYGYTF. The DNA of the CDR3 is TGTGCCAGCTCACCGGATGACAGGGGCGAGTATGGCTACACCTTC. The V and J genes are TRBV18 and TRBJ1-2, with 8 bases identical to TRBD1. The germline gives CDR1 KGHSH, CDR2 LQKENI. The junction had 8 bases not matched to a gene; V was cut back by 3 bases and J by 5 bases. The CDR3 extends over 15 amino acids.

This chain uses TRBV30 with TRBJ1-2; TRBD1 aligns across 7 bases. Looked up from germline, CDR1 is GTSNPN and CDR2 is SVGIG (reference sequence). V dropped 3 bases and J dropped 5; count of bases not matched to a gene: 6. CDR3 length: 13 residues. Here the CDR3 reads CAWSLGQVYGYTF. The CDR3 DNA sequence: TGTGCCTGGAGCCTAGGACAGGTTTATGGCTACACCTTC.

The chain recombines TRBV2 with TRBJ1-1; D perhaps matches TRBD1 (5 bases). The CDR3 length is 11 residues. Deletions cut 10 bases from V and 5 bases from J, with 11 bases between. The germline V gene encodes CDR1 SNHLY and CDR2 FYNNEI. The CDR3 is CATDGGTEAFF. The CDR3 DNA sequence: TGTGCCACGGACGGGGGTACTGAAGCTTTCTTT.

This rearrangement joins TRBV5-6 to TRBJ1-2; tentative D call: TRBD1 (6 bases). The V and J ends lost 5 bases and 5 bases respectively, with 13 bases between them. Germline assignment: CDR1 SGHDT and CDR2 YYEEEE. The CDR3 consists of 13 residues. DNA for the CDR3: TGTGCCAGCAGGGCTACAGGGTGGTATGGCTACACCTTC. Amino acids: CASRATGWYGYTF.